The rows below give T cell receptor beta chains drawn from one sample of a study of blood T cell repertoires in COVID-19. Clones were read by immunoSEQ multiplex PCR, and TCRdb kept only the in-frame ones, dropping some. Here the sample spans 200,000 to 250,000 clones, more than 70% being singletons. Material for sequencing was PBMCs or T cells enriched from blood (not recorded which). These receptors were obtained from a woman between 45 and 65 years old who had recovered from COVID-19. The CDR3 runs from the conserved cysteine through the conserved F or W. D genes are given only for firm matches. Clone size, where shown, is once, few, many, or a class for clones that have expanded.

D: -
J: TRBJ2-1
V: TRBV29-1
size: -
length: 12
DNA: TGCAGCGTTGATAGGAGTTTCCTTGAGCAGTTCTTC
CDR3: CSVDRSFLEQFF

D: TRBD1
J: TRBJ1-2
V: TRBV7-2
size: -
length: 17
DNA: TGTGCCAGCAGCTTAGATAGACAGGGAAGTAACAACTATGGCTACACCTTC
CDR3: CASSLDRQGSNNYGYTF

D: -
J: TRBJ1-1
V: TRBV30
size: -
length: 14
DNA: TGTGCCTGGAGCGAACAGGGTAAGAACACTGAAGCTTTCTTT
CDR3: CAWSEQGKNTEAFF

D: TRBD2
J: TRBJ2-1
V: TRBV15
size: -
length: 15
DNA: TGTGCCACCAGAATTCTAGCGGGAGGGGGCAATGAGCAGTTCTTC
CDR3: CATRILAGGGNEQFF

D: TRBD2
J: TRBJ2-1
V: TRBV4-2
size: -
length: 14
DNA: TGTGCCAGCAGCCAAGAACTAGCGGGAGGTGAGCAGTTCTTC
CDR3: CASSQELAGGEQFF

D: -
J: TRBJ1-3
V: TRBV5-1
size: -
length: 14
DNA: TGCGCCAGCAGTTTGACAGGCAGCGGAAACACCATATATTTT
CDR3: CASSLTGSGNTIYF

D: -
J: TRBJ1-1
V: TRBV5-8
size: few
length: 15
DNA: TGTGCCAGCAGCTTCCAGGGACAATATAACACTGAAGCTTTCTTT
CDR3: CASSFQGQYNTEAFF

D: -
J: TRBJ1-2
V: TRBV10-3
size: -
length: 12
DNA: TGTGCCATCAGTGACTCCAGCGGAGGCTACACCTTC
CDR3: CAISDSSGGYTF

D: TRBD1
J: TRBJ1-2
V: TRBV6-1
size: -
length: 14
DNA: TGTGCCAGCAGTGAACAGGGGGCGGACTATGGCTACACCTTC
CDR3: CASSEQGADYGYTF

D: TRBD1
J: TRBJ2-7
V: TRBV6-5
size: -
length: 14
DNA: TGTGCCAGCAGTTACGACAGGGAGTCGGGCGAGCAGTACTTC
CDR3: CASSYDRESGEQYF

D: -
J: TRBJ2-7
V: TRBV2
size: -
length: 11
DNA: TGTGCCAGCTATCAGGGGAACGAGCAGTACTTC
CDR3: CASYQGNEQYF

D: -
J: TRBJ1-2
V: TRBV4-3
size: -
length: 14
DNA: TGCGCCAGCAGCCAAGACAGGGCCAACTATGGCTACACCTTC
CDR3: CASSQDRANYGYTF

D: -
J: TRBJ1-2
V: TRBV4-2
size: -
length: 14
DNA: TGTGCCAGCAGCCAAGATCCGACATACTATGGCTACACCTTC
CDR3: CASSQDPTYYGYTF

D: -
J: TRBJ1-1
V: TRBV11-2
size: -
length: 16
DNA: TGTGCCAGCAGCCCTGACCCGACCCCGTGGGCCACTGAAGCTTTCTTT
CDR3: CASSPDPTPWATEAFF